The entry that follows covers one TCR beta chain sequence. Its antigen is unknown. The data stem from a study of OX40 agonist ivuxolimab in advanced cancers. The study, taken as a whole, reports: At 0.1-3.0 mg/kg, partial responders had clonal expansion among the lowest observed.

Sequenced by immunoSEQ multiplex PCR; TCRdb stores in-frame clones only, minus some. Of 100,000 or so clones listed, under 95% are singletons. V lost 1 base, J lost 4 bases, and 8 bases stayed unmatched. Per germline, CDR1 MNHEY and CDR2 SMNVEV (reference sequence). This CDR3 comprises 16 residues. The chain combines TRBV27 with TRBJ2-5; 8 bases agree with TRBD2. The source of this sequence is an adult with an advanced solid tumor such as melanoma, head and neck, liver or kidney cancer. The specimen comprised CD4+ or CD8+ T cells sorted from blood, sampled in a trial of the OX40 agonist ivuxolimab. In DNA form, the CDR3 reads TGTGCCAGCAGTTTATGGCAAGCGGGAGCTCTAGAGACCCAGTACTTC. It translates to CASSLWQAGALETQYF.